What follows are 4 T cell receptor beta chains derived from one specimen sequenced in a study of read filtering for tumor transcriptome and immune sequencing. The library was built from approximately 400 ng RNA with molecular barcoded adaptors for alpha/delta and beta/gamma chains. A single record per CDR3 protein comes from TCRdb applying MiXCR to the reads. The sample consists of tens of thousands of distinct CDR3 sequences, around 13% of them appearing once. The specimen sequenced was a population of CD138-negative cells sorted from bone marrow. These receptors came from a donor at least 40 years old with multiple myeloma.

This clonotype was found many times. The V gene is TRBV5-1, the J gene TRBJ2-1; D possibly corresponds to TRBD1 (6 bases). V lost 0 bases and J 8 bases, leaving 18 bases between the germline ends. Germline V gene data show CDR1 as SGHRS and CDR2 as YFSETQ. The CDR3 runs 16 residues. The CDR3 nucleotides are TGCGCCAGCAGCTTGGATGACAGGCCTTACAAGGATGAGCAGTTCTTC. Translated: CASSLDDRPYKDEQFF.

This clonotype was observed a handful of times. The chain recombines TRBV24-1 with TRBJ2-3; possible D gene TRBD2, 5 bases. Germline CDR1 and CDR2: KGHDR and SFDVKD. Trimming removed 3 bases at V and 2 bases at J, with 8 bases between. The length of the CDR3 is 14 residues. The CDR3 reads CATSDPGSTDTQYF. CDR3 DNA: TGTGCCACCAGTGATCCGGGATCCACAGATACGCAGTATTTT.

This clonotype was seen repeatedly, ten times or more. The rearrangement links TRBV20-1 to TRBJ1-1, with TRBD1 matching over 9 bases. V shed 0 bases, J shed 4 bases, and the junction held 18 bases outside the gene matches. The germline V gene has CDR1 DFQATT and CDR2 SNEGSKA (reference sequence). This CDR3 region has 19 residues. CDR3 sequence: CSARDRQMTGGIRITEAFF. The CDR3 region has the DNA TGCAGTGCTAGAGACCGCCAAATGACAGGGGGTATCCGGATCACTGAAGCTTTCTTT.

This clonotype was found a few times. The rearrangement uses TRBV13 and TRBJ2-2; 15 nucleotides agree with TRBD2. Germline CDR1 is PRHDT and CDR2 is FYEKMQ (reference sequence). The CDR3 extends over 19 amino acids. Germline trimming cut 5 bases from V and 4 bases from J; bases unmatched to any gene: 11. CDR3 coding DNA: TGTGCCAGCAGCACGACGGGACTAGCGGGAGGATGGGGCACCGGGGAGCTGTTTTTT. As protein: CASSTTGLAGGWGTGELFF.